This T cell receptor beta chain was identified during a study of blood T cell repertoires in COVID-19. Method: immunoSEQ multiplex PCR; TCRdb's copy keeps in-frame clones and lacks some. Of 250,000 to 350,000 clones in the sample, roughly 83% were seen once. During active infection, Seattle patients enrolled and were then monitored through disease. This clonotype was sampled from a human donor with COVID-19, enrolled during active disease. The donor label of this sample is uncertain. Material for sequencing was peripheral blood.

CDR3 DNA sequence: TGTGCCAGCAGCGAAGGGACAGGCGCAAATTCACCCCTCCACTTT. The encoded protein is CASSEGTGANSPLHF. The chain has TRBV7-9 and TRBJ1-6; 8 bases are shared with TRBD1. The length of the CDR3 is 15 residues. The V gene's germline CDR1 is SEHNR and CDR2 FQNEAQ (reference sequence). V shed 5 bases and J 7 bases; nucleotides not matched to a gene: 7.